This T cell receptor beta chain was identified in a study of shared clonotypes between healthy human individuals. Points from the study as a whole: Shared clonotypes across all four donors exceeded non-shared ones in generation probability.

Per germline, CDR1 GTSNPN and CDR2 SVGIG (reference sequence). V shed 2 bases, J shed 0 bases, and the junction held 2 bases outside the gene matches. The CDR3 has 15 amino acids. Method: immunoSEQ multiplex PCR; TCRdb's copy keeps in-frame clones and lacks some. Of around 1,100,000 clones listed, 60% to 80% were seen once; the top ten hold almost 0.9%. This clone has a handful of counts. Its target is unknown. Sequencing input: memory CD4+ T cells from PBMCs. Subset defined: CD45RA-negative fraction. This chain uses TRBV30 with TRBJ1-3, with 9 bases lining up with TRBD1. This clonotype was obtained from a man between 18 and 35 years old in good health. Some clones in this sample may be carry-over from other donors' samples. The CDR3 DNA reads TGTGCCTGGAGTACAGGGGGCTTCTCTGGAAACACCATATATTTT. Its translation: CAWSTGGFSGNTIYF.